The rows below give T cell receptor beta chains drawn from one sample of a study of cytomegalovirus exposure and HLA in healthy donors. Data came from immunoSEQ multiplex PCR; TCRdb stores just in-frame clones and leaves some out. The data hold around 97,000 clones, with 79% observed a single time. The sequenced sample consisted of PBMCs. These receptors were taken from a man over 45 in good health and CMV-seropositive. Both conserved end residues are trimmed from each CDR3.

len	v_gene	j_gene	CDR3aa
11	TRBV18	TRBJ1-2	ASSSGGDYGYT
12	TRBV7-6	TRBJ2-7	ASSLGGQSYEQY
11	TRBV14	TRBJ1-2	ASSNREIGGYT
11	TRBV29-1	TRBJ2-7	SGTSGRAYEQY
11	TRBV14	TRBJ2-7	ASSPRSQGGQY
11	TRBV7-6	TRBJ1-2	ASSLDRRAGYT
12	TRBV6-1	TRBJ2-1	ASSLPKQHNEQF
14	TRBV15	TRBJ2-3	ATSSHRGTLTDTQY
14	TRBV19	TRBJ2-1	ASSAVLAGVFNEQF
13	TRBV28	TRBJ2-3	ASERGGGYGDTQY
11	TRBV6-5	TRBJ2-7	ASAGILGYEQY
12	TRBV4-1	TRBJ2-7	ASSQDHNRYEQY
10	TRBV7-9	TRBJ2-7	ASSPTGYEQY
11	TRBV6-4	TRBJ2-1	ASIAENYNEQF